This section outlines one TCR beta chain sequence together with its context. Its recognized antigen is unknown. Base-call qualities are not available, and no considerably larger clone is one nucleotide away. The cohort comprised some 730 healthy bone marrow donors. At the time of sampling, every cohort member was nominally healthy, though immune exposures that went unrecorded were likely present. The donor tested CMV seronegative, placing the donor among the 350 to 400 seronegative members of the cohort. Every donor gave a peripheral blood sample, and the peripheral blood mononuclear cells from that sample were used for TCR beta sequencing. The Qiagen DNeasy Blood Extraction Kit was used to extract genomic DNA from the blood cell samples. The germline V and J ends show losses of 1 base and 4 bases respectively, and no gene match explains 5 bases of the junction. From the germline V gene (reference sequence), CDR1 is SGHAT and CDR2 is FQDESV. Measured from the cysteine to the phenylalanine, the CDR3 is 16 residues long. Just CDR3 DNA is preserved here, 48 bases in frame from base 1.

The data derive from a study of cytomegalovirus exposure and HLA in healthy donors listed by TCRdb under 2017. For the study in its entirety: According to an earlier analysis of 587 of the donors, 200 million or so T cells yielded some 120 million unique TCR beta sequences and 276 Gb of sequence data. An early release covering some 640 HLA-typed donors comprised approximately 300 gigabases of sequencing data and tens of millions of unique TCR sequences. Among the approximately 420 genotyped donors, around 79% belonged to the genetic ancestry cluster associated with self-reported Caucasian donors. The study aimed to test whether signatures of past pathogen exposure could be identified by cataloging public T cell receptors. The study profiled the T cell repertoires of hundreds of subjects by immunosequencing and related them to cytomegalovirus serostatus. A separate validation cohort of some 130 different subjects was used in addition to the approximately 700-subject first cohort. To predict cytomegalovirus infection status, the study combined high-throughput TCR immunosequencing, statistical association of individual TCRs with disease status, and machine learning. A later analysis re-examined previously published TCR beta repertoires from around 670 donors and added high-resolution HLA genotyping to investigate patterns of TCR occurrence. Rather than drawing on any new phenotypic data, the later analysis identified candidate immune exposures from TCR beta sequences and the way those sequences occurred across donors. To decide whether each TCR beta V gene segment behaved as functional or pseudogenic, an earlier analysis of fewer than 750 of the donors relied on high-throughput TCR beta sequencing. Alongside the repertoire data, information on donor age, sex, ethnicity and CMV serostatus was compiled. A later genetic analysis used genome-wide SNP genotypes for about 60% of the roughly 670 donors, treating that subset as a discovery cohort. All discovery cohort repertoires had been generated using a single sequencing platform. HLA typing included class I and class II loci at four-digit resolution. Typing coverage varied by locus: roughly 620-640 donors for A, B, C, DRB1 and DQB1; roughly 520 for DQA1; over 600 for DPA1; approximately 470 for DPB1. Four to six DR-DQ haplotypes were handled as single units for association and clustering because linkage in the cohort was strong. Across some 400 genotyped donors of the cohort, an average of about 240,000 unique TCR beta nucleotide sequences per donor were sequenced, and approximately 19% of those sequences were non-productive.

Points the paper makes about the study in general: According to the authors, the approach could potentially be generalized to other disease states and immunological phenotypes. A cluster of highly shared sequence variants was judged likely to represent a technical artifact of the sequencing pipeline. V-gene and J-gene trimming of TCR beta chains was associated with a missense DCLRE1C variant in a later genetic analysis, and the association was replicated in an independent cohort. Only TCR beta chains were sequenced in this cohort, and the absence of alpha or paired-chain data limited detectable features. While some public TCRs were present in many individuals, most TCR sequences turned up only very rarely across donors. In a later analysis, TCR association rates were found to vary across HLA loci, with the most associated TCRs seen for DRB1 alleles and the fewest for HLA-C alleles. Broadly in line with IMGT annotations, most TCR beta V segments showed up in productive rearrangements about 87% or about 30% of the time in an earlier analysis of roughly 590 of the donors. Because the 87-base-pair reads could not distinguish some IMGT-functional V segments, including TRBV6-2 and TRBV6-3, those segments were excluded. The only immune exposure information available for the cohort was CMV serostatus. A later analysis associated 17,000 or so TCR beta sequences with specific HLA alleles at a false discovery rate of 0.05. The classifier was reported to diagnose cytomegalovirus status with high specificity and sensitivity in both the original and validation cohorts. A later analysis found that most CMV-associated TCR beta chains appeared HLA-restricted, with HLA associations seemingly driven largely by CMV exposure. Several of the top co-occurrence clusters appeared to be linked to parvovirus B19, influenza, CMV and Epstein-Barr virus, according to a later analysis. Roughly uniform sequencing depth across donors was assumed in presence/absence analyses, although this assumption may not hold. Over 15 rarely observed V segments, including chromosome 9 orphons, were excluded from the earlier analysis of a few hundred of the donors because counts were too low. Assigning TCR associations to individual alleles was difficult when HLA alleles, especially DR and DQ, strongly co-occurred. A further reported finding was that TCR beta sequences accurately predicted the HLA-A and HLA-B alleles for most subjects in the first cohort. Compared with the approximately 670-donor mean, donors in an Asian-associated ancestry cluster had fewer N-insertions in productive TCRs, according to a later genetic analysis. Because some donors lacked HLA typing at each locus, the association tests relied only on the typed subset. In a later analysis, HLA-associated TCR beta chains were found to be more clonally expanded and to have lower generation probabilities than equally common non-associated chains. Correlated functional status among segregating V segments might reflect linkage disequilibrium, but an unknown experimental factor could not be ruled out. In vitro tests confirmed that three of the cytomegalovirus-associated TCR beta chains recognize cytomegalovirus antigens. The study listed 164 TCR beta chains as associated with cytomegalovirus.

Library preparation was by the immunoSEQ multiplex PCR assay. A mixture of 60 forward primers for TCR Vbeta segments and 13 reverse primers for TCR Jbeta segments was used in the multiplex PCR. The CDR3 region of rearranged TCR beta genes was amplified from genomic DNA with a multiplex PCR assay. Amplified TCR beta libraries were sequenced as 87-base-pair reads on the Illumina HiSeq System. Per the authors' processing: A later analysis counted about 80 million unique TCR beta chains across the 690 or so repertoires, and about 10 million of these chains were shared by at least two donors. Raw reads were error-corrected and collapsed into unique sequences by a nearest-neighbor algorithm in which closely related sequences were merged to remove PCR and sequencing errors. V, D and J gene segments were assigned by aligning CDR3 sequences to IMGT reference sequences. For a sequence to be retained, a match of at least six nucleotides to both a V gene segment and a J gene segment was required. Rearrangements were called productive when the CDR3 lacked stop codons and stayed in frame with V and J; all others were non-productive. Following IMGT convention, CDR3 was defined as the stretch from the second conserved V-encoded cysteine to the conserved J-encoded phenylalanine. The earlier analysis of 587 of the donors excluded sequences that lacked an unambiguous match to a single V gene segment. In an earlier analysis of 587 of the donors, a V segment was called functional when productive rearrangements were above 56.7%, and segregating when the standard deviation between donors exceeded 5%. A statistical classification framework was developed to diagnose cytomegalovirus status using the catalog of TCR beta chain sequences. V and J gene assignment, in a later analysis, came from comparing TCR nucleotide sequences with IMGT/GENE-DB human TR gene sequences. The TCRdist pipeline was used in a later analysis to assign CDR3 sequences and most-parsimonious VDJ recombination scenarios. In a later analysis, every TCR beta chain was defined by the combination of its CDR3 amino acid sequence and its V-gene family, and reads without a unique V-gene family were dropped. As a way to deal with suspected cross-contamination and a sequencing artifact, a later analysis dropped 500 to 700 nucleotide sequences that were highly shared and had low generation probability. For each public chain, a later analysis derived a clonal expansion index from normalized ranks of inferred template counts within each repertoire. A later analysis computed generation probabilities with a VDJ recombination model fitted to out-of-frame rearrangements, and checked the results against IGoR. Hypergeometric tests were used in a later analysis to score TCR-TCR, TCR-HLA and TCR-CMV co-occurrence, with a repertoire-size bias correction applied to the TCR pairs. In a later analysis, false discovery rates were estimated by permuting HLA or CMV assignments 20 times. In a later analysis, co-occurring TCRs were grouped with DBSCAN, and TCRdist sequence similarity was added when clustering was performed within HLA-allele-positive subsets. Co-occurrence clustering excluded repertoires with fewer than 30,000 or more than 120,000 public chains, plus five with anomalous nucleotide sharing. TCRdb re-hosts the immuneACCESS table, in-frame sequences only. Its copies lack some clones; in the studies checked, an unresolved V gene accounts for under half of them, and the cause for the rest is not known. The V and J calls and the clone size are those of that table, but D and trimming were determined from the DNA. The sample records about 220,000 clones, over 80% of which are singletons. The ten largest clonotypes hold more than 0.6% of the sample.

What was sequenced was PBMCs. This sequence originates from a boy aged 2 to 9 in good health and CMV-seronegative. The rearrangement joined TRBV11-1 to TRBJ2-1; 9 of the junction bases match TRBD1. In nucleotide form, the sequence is TGTGCCAGCAGCTTAGAAGGACAGGGGAGATACAATGAGCAGTTCTTC. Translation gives CASSLEGQGRYNEQFF.